This note documents a single TCR beta chain sequence. No antigen is known for it. Amplified TCR beta CDR3 regions derived from RNA transcripts. A set of HTBI primers served as the primers for a first-round RT-PCR of the TCR CDR3. TCRdb independently ran MiXCR on the multiplex PCR reads; one entry per CDR3 protein. The sample carries about 320,000 distinct CDR3 sequences, over 15% recorded once. The record originates from a study of T cells in Graves' hyperthyroidism and ophthalmopathy. Study overall: The initial diagnosis was the point when peripheral blood was collected, ahead of any treatment.

Regarding the study as a whole: Model-based prediction identified ophthalmopathy a median about 6.8 months prior to its onset. Researchers report that a 13 V-J model separated ophthalmopathy from stable hyperthyroidism.

The clonotype originates from a man aged 25 to 40 with Graves' hyperthyroidism. The specimen was blood.

This chain's CDR3 is CASSVAGGNSPLHF. CDR3 nucleotides: TGTGCCAGCAGCGTAGCGGGGGGTAATTCACCCCTCCACTTT. V gene TRBV9 combines with J gene TRBJ1-6, with a weak D call TRBD1 (5 bases). In germline, CDR1 is SGDLS, CDR2 YYNGEE. V lost 0 bases and J lost 6, with 7 bases in between. The CDR3 is made up of 14 amino acids.